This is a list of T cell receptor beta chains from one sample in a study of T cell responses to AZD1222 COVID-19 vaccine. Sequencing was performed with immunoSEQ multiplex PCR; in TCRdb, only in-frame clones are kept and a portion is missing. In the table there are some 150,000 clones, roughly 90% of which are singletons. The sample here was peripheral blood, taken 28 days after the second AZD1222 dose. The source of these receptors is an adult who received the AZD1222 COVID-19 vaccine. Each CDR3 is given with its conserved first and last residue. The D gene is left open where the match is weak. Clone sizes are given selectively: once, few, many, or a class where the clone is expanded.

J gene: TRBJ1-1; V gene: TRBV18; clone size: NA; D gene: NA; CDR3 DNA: TGTGCCAGCTCACCTCCCTCGGGGGACACTGAAGCTTTCTTT; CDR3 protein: CASSPPSGDTEAFF
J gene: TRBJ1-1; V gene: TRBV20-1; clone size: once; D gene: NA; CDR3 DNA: TGCAGTGCTAGAGATCAGGGAACAGCTTTCTTT; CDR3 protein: CSARDQGTAFF
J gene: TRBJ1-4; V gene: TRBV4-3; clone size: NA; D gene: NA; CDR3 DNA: TGCGCCAGCAGCCACTACCAGGGGCGGAATGAAAAACTGTTTTTT; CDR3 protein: CASSHYQGRNEKLFF
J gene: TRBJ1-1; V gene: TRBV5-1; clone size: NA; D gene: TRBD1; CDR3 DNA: TGCGCCAGCAGCCGACAGGGGGCTGAAGCTTTCTTT; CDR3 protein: CASSRQGAEAFF
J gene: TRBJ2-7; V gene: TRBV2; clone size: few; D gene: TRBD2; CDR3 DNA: TGTGCCAGTGGAATGACTAGCGCCTACGAGCAGTACTTC; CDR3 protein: CASGMTSAYEQYF
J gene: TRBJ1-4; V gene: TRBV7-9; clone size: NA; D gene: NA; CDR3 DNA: TGTGCCAGCAGTCCAGGGGTCAATAATGAAAAACTGTTTTTT; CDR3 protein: CASSPGVNNEKLFF
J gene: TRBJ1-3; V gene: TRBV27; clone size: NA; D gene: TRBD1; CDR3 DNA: TGTGCCAGCGGGCTCCGGGGACAGGGTGACACCATATATTTT; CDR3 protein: CASGLRGQGDTIYF
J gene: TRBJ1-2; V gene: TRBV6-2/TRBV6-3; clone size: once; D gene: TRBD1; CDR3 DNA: TGTGCCAGCAGTTACGGGACAGGCGCTTCCTATGGCTACACCTTC; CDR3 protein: CASSYGTGASYGYTF
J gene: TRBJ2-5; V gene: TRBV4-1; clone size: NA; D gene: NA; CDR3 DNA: TGCGCCAGCAGCCCTGAAGAGGGGAAAGAGACCCAGTACTTC; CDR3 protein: CASSPEEGKETQYF
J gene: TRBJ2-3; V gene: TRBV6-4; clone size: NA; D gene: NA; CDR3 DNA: TGTGCCAGCAGTGACTCAGCACAGCCCACAGATACGCAGTATTTT; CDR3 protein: CASSDSAQPTDTQYF
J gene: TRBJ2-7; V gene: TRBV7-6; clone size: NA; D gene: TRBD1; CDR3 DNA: TGTGCCAGCAGCAACTGGACAGGGGGCAGCTACGAGCAGTACTTC; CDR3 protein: CASSNWTGGSYEQYF
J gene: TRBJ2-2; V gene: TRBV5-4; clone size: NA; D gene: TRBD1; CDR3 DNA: TGTGCCAGCCTAGACAGGGGCGAGAACACCGGGGAGCTGTTTTTT; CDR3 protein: CASLDRGENTGELFF
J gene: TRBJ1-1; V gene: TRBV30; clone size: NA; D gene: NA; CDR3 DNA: TGTGCCTGGAGCGAAGGGGGACGGGAAGCTTTCTTT; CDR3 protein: CAWSEGGREAFF
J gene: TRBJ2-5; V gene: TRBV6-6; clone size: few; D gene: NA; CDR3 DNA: TGTGCCAGCAGCAACCGACAGCAAGAGACCCAGTACTTC; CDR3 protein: CASSNRQQETQYF
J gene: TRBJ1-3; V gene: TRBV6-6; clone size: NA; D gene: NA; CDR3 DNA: TGTGCCAGCAGTTTGAGCGGAAACACCATATATTTT; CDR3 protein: CASSLSGNTIYF
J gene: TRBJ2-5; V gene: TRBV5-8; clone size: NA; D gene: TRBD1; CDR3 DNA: TGTGCCAGCAGCCGGGACAGGCAAGAGACCCAGTACTTC; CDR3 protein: CASSRDRQETQYF
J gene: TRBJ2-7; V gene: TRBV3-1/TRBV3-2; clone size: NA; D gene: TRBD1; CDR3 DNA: TGTGCCAGCAGCCGGGACAGGGGGTACGAGCAGTACTTC; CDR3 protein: CASSRDRGYEQYF